What follows are 19 T cell receptor beta chains derived from one specimen sequenced in a study of T-cell memory formation after mild COVID-19. TCRdb independently ran MiXCR on the 5' RACE reads; one entry per CDR3 protein. Of hundreds of thousands of distinct CDR3 sequences in the sample, about 17% were seen once. Sequencing used PBMCs or a T cell subset sorted from them (not recorded which). The source is a man aged 18 to 29 who had mild COVID-19 (a few samples of this study predate the infection). Cell type and time point are not known.

This clonotype was seen a handful of times. This chain connects TRBV5-1 to TRBJ2-3, with TRBD2 as a possible D gene (6 bases). The CDR3 extends over 16 amino acids. Germline CDR1 reads SGHRS; CDR2 reads YFSETQ. V shed 0 bases and J shed 4 bases, with 15 bases lying between them. The CDR3 is CASSLENRWGADTQYF. The CDR3 DNA is TGCGCCAGCAGCTTGGAGAACCGCTGGGGGGCAGATACGCAGTATTTT.

The genes are TRBV6-6 and TRBJ2-7; no clear D gene. CDR3 length: 12 amino acids. Looked up from germline, CDR1 is MNHNY and CDR2 is SVGAGI (reference sequence). V lost 6 bases to trimming and J lost 2 bases, with 8 bases between them. The CDR3 protein is CASSPTAYEQYV. The DNA for the CDR3 is TGTGCCAGCAGCCCAACGGCCTACGAGCAGTACGTC.

This clonotype was seen more than once but under ten times. For the CDR3, the DNA is TGCGCCAGCAGCCAAGATTTCGGGACAGTTAGGAACTATGGCTACACCTTC. This sequence encodes CASSQDFGTVRNYGYTF. V is TRBV4-1 and J is TRBJ1-2; 7 bases map to TRBD1. CDR1 and CDR2 from the germline V gene are MGHRA and YSYEKL. The CDR3 is 17 amino acids. V shed 0 bases and J 2 bases; nucleotides not matched to a gene: 9.

V is TRBV5-8 and J is TRBJ2-7; D perhaps matches TRBD1 (7 bases). V was pared by 0 bases and J by 6 bases, with 13 bases between. CDR1 is SGHTS and CDR2 is YDEGEE in the germline V gene. CDR3 size: 14 residues. The CDR3 coding sequence is TGTGCCAGCAGCTTGGGACAGGGACTCTCCGAGCAGTACGTC. Translation gives CASSLGQGLSEQYV.

This rearrangement joins TRBV20-1 to TRBJ2-1, with D tentatively TRBD2 (7 bases). Per the germline V gene, CDR1 is DFQATT and CDR2 is SNEGSKA (reference sequence). V was shortened by 3 bases and J by 7 bases, with 13 bases between the two germline ends. The CDR3 runs 13 residues. The CDR3 is CSASGGHGNEQFF. In DNA form, the CDR3 reads TGCAGTGCTAGCGGGGGGCATGGAAATGAGCAGTTCTTC.

The CDR3 here is CASRPGQGAQGNTIYF. The DNA for the CDR3 is TGTGCCAGCAGACCGGGACAGGGGGCGCAGGGAAACACCATATATTTT. The chain recombines TRBV5-5 with TRBJ1-3; 12 bases line up with TRBD1. Germline V CDR1 and CDR2: SGHKS, YYEKEE (reference sequence). Trimming took 5 bases from V and 4 from J; bases not matched to a gene: 7. This CDR3 is built from 16 residues.

As for this clonotype: A read error may produce the germline difference seen at one junction end. This chain connects TRBV3-1 to TRBJ1-2; 8 bases map to TRBD1. The germline CDR1 and CDR2 sequences are LGHDT and YNNKEL (reference sequence). This CDR3 spans 12 amino acids. CDR3 nucleotides: TGTGCCAGCAGCCAAGGAACCGGGACAGGTCGCTTC. It codes for CASSQGTGTGRF. Full variable domain (outside the CDR3, taken from reference TRBV3-1 and TRBJ1-2): DTAVSQTPKYLVTQMGNDKSIKCEQNLGHDTMYWYKQDSKKFLKIMFSYNNKELIINETVPNRFSPKSPDKAHLNLHINSLELGDSAVYFCASSQGTGTGRFGSGTRLTVV.

The V call is TRBV20-1, the J call TRBJ2-3, with D maybe TRBD2 (5 bases). This CDR3 comprises 19 residues. Trimming pared 0 bases from V and 4 bases from J, leaving 26 bases between. Germline V CDR1 and CDR2: DFQATT, SNEGSKA (reference sequence). The CDR3: CSARDTLWEPATAADTQYF. The CDR3 nucleotides read TGCAGTGCTAGAGACACCTTGTGGGAGCCGGCCACGGCTGCAGATACGCAGTATTTT.

This clonotype came up a few times. The chain employs TRBV5-1 and TRBJ1-1; D is unresolved. The V end was cut by 1 base, the J end by 3 bases, with 7 bases between. This CDR3 has 13 residues. The V gene's germline CDR1 is SGHRS and CDR2 YFSETQ. For the CDR3, the DNA is TGCGCCAGCAGCTTGTGGGCGGACACTGAAGCTTTCTTT. Amino acid sequence: CASSLWADTEAFF.

This rearrangement joins TRBV20-1 to TRBJ2-5; D perhaps matches TRBD1 (6 bases). The CDR3 contains 12 residues. The germline V gene encodes CDR1 DFQATT and CDR2 SNEGSKA (reference sequence). The V end lost 4 bases, the J end lost 4 bases, and 10 bases lay between the germline ends. CDR3 amino acids: CSATGTIETQYF. In DNA, the CDR3 is TGCAGTGCTACCGGGACAATAGAGACCCAGTACTTC.

The V call is TRBV12-3 or TRBV12-4, the J call TRBJ1-3; D not certain. V dropped 5 bases and J dropped 0 bases, with 8 bases sitting between them. The CDR3 is 14 residues long. The CDR3: CASSEGISGNTIYF. CDR3 coding DNA: TGTGCCAGCAGTGAGGGAATCTCTGGAAACACCATATATTTT.

This chain uses TRBV6-2 or TRBV6-3 with TRBJ2-3; TRBD2 matches 7 bases. Trimming at V came to 7 bases and at J to 2 bases, leaving 12 bases not matched to a gene. Germline assignment: CDR1 MNHEY and CDR2 SVGEGT. The CDR3 sequence is 16 residues long. The CDR3 is CASTPRGAGLTDTQYF. The CDR3 coding sequence is TGTGCCAGCACCCCCCGGGGAGCGGGACTCACAGATACGCAGTATTTT.

The rearrangement joins TRBV7-2 to TRBJ2-3, with D maybe TRBD1 (5 bases). This CDR3 is 18 amino acids long. The V and J ends lost 4 bases and 1 base respectively, with 21 bases between them. Germline CDR1 is SGHTA and CDR2 is FQGNSA. CDR3 loop: CASSSTTQQIRGTDTQYF. The DNA for the CDR3 is TGTGCCAGCAGCTCAACAACACAACAGATCAGGGGCACAGATACGCAGTATTTT.

The chain employs TRBV9 and TRBJ1-2, with D possibly matching TRBD1 (5 bases). The CDR3 is 13 amino acids. V was clipped by 6 bases and J by 6 bases, with 15 bases between them. Germline CDR1 and CDR2: SGDLS and YYNGEE. This CDR3 is CASTWGGAHGYTF. Here the CDR3 DNA reads TGTGCCAGCACCTGGGGGGGAGCACATGGCTACACCTTC.

This clonotype was seen a few times. This chain joins TRBV7-8 and TRBJ2-1, with TRBD2 identical over 13 bases. Looked up from germline, CDR1 is SGHVS and CDR2 is FQNEAQ. V was pared by 5 bases and J by 1 base, with 5 bases of the junction left unmatched. The CDR3 runs to 17 residues. CDR3: CASSKGTSGASYNEQFF. CDR3 DNA sequence: TGTGCCAGCAGCAAAGGGACTAGCGGGGCATCCTACAATGAGCAGTTCTTC.

This sequence joins TRBV18 and TRBJ2-2; tentatively, D is TRBD1 (6 bases). Per the germline V gene, CDR1 is KGHSH and CDR2 is LQKENI. V gave up 5 bases and J gave up 0 bases, with 7 bases separating them. The CDR3 sequence is 14 residues long. The CDR3 protein is CASSGTTNTGELFF. DNA of the CDR3: TGTGCCAGCTCAGGGACAACGAACACCGGGGAGCTGTTTTTT. The full variable domain, in which reference TRBV18 and TRBJ2-2 provide the parts outside the CDR3, is NAGVMQNPRHLVRRRGQEARLRCSPMKGHSHVYWYRQLPEEGLKFMVYLQKENIIDESGMPKERFSAEFPKEGPSILRIQQVVRGDSAAYFCASSGTTNTGELFFGEGSRLTVL.

This chain connects TRBV6-5 to TRBJ1-2; D remains unclear. V lost 6 bases and J lost 1, with 9 bases in between. Germline V CDR1 and CDR2: MNHEY, SVGAGI. The CDR3 length is 13 residues. The CDR3 DNA sequence: TGTGCCAGCAGAGCCACCCGTAACTATGGCTACACCTTC. Translated: CASRATRNYGYTF.

The chain joins TRBV7-3 to TRBJ2-1; D call uncertain. The germline V gene encodes CDR1 SGHTA and CDR2 FQGTGA. Trimming stripped 5 bases from V and 13 bases from J, with 21 bases between. The CDR3 contains 14 residues. CDR3 sequence reads: CASSTSVTGSVQFF. Here the CDR3 DNA reads TGTGCCAGCAGCACTTCGGTCACGGGCTCGGTACAGTTCTTC.

The chain links TRBV20-1 to TRBJ2-5; 9 bases line up with TRBD2. The CDR3 has 13 residues. V gave up 7 bases and J gave up 4 bases; unmatched junction bases: 7. Germline lookup yields CDR1 DFQATT and CDR2 SNEGSKA (reference sequence). The CDR3 here is CSVPRGGRETQYF. The CDR3 region has the DNA TGCAGTGTTCCGCGGGGGGGCCGAGAGACCCAGTACTTC.